The 14 T cell receptor beta chains in this list originate from one sample, sequenced in a study of T-cell memory formation after mild COVID-19. One entry per CDR3 protein, called by TCRdb with MiXCR from the 5' RACE reads. This sample has about 350,000 distinct CDR3 sequences, with roughly 13% found just once. Sequencing was carried out using PBMCs or a T cell subset sorted from them (not recorded which). The receptors here all came from a man aged 18 to 30 who had mild COVID-19 (a few samples of this study predate the infection). Cell type and time point are not known.

This clonotype has just a few counts. The chain is built from TRBV6-1 and TRBJ1-5; D possibly corresponds to TRBD1 (6 bases). The CDR3 spans 14 residues. Between the trimmed V and J ends, which lost 7 bases and 3 bases, there was a span of 13 bases. The germline gives CDR1 MNHNS, CDR2 SASEGT. CDR3 in DNA: TGTGCCAGCATTCCCGGGACACACAATCAGCCCCAGCATTTT. Protein sequence: CASIPGTHNQPQHF.

CDR3 loop: CSARDYYTGELFF. DNA for the CDR3: TGCAGTGCTAGAGACTACTACACCGGGGAGCTGTTTTTT. The chain has TRBV20-1 and TRBJ2-2, with no clear D. The CDR3 totals 13 residues. The ends were cut back, 0 bases at V and 3 bases at J, with 5 bases in the middle. CDR1 and CDR2 (germline): DFQATT, SNEGSKA (reference sequence).

This clonotype was seen more than once but under ten times. The chain has TRBV20-1 and TRBJ1-5; D perhaps matches TRBD1 (6 bases). Per the germline V gene, CDR1 is DFQATT and CDR2 is SNEGSKA (reference sequence). V shed 6 bases and J shed 9 bases, with 15 bases lying between them. The CDR3 sequence is 12 residues long. CDR3 sequence reads: CSAPSQGSPQHF. The CDR3 coding sequence is TGCAGTGCGCCTTCTCAGGGGTCGCCCCAGCATTTT.

This clonotype came up a few times. CDR3 protein: CASSFMGSGGSTDTQYF. Written as DNA, the CDR3 is TGTGCCAGCAGCTTCATGGGTAGCGGGGGGAGCACAGATACGCAGTATTTT. The chain has TRBV7-9 and TRBJ2-3, with 10 nucleotides matching TRBD2. Trimming at V came to 3 bases and at J to 0 bases, leaving 6 bases not matched to a gene. Germline V gene data show CDR1 as SEHNR and CDR2 as FQNEAQ (reference sequence). CDR3 size: 17 residues.

The chain carries TRBV10-2 and TRBJ2-1; D is possibly TRBD2 (6 bases). Germline loops: CDR1 WSHSY, CDR2 SAAADI. V lost 0 bases to trimming and J lost 4 bases, with 13 bases between them. This CDR3 has 16 residues. This CDR3 reads CASSESASAGYNEQFF. CDR3 DNA: TGCGCCAGCAGTGAGTCGGCTAGCGCAGGGTACAATGAGCAGTTCTTC.

There are a few counts of this clonotype. V usage is TRBV4-2 and J usage is TRBJ2-5, with D possibly matching TRBD2 (6 bases). Trimming pared 1 base from V and 1 base from J, leaving 10 bases between. The CDR3 consists of 15 residues. The germline gives CDR1 LGHNA, CDR2 YNFKEQ. The CDR3 loop is CASSQGGVRQETQYF. DNA of the CDR3: TGTGCCAGCAGCCAAGGCGGGGTACGCCAAGAGACCCAGTACTTC.

This rearrangement joins TRBV4-1 to TRBJ2-2, with D maybe TRBD2 (6 bases). Germline V gives CDR1 MGHRA, CDR2 YSYEKL. The CDR3 runs to 15 residues. Trimming took off 1 base at V and 6 bases at J, with 12 bases between the two ends. CDR3 in amino acids: CASSQGGTGPGELFF. Here the CDR3 DNA reads TGCGCCAGCAGCCAAGGGGGGACTGGCCCCGGGGAGCTGTTTTTT.

V is TRBV28 and J is TRBJ1-4, with D possibly matching TRBD1 (6 bases). The V gene's germline CDR1 is MDHEN and CDR2 SYDVKM. The length of the CDR3 is 14 residues. V dropped 3 bases and J dropped 6 bases, with 11 bases sitting between them. The CDR3 DNA follows: TGTGCCAGCAGTTTGGACAGCCCATATGAAAAACTGTTTTTT. Its translation: CASSLDSPYEKLFF. The variable domain in full, with the rest retrieved from reference TRBV28 and TRBJ1-4, is DVKVTQSSRYLVKRTGEKVFLECVQDMDHENMFWYRQDPGLGLRLIYFSYDVKMKEKGDIPEGYSVSREKKERFSLILESASTNQTSMYLCASSLDSPYEKLFFGSGTQLSVL.

This clonotype was counted a few times. The J gene is TRBJ2-7, the V gene TRBV9, with TRBD1 matching 10 bases. Looked up from germline, CDR1 is SGDLS and CDR2 is YYNGEE. The V segment lost 0 bases and the J segment 2 bases; nucleotides outside the gene matches: 2. The CDR3 totals 15 residues. CDR3 protein: CASSVGGQGTYEQYF. The DNA for the CDR3 is TGTGCCAGCAGCGTAGGGGGACAGGGGACCTACGAGCAGTACTTC.

This clonotype appeared many times. This chain uses TRBV9 with TRBJ1-1; 7 nucleotides match TRBD1. Germline assignment: CDR1 SGDLS and CDR2 YYNGEE. V lost 4 bases and J lost 2; bases outside the gene matches: 8. The CDR3 covers 15 residues. The CDR3 spells CASSPRDRLNTEAFF. In DNA, the CDR3 is TGTGCCAGCAGCCCCCGGGACAGACTAAACACTGAAGCTTTCTTT.

In this sample, this clonotype turned up a few times. The CDR3 DNA reads as TGTGCCAGTAGGCCCCGGGGACTAGATTATGACATTCAGTACTTC. As protein: CASRPRGLDYDIQYF. The chain employs TRBV19 and TRBJ2-4, with 8 nucleotides matching TRBD2. Looked up from germline, CDR1 is LNHDA and CDR2 is SQIVND (reference sequence). V was pared by 6 bases and J by 8 bases, with 12 bases of the junction left unmatched. The CDR3 spans 15 residues.

Points on this clonotype: One end of the junction varies from germline; a read error may be responsible. The rearrangement links TRBV5-1 to TRBJ2-2, with D tentatively TRBD2 (5 bases). The CDR3 is made up of 14 amino acids. The V gene's germline CDR1 is SGHRS and CDR2 YFSETQ. The CDR3 loop reads CASSLGERTGELFF. The CDR3 region has the DNA TGCGCCAGCAGTTTGGGAGAACGTACCGGGGAGCTGTTTTTT.

In its sample, this clonotype was seen many times. The J gene is TRBJ2-3, the V gene TRBV7-8; D uncertain. Trimming removed 2 bases from V and 2 bases from J, with 11 bases in between. Germline V gene sequence: CDR1 SGHVS, CDR2 FQNEAQ. The CDR3 spans 15 residues. The chain's CDR3 is CASSLKRVLTDTQYF. DNA of the CDR3: TGTGCCAGCAGCTTAAAACGGGTTCTCACAGATACGCAGTATTTT.

The CDR3, as DNA: TGCGCCAGCAGCCAAGATTGGGACAGGGGCCCTGAAAAACTGTTTTTT. As protein: CASSQDWDRGPEKLFF. The chain employs TRBV4-3 and TRBJ1-4; TRBD1 matches 10 bases. Germline-derived CDR1 and CDR2 are LGHNA and YSLEER. The CDR3 contains 16 residues. V trimming: 0 bases; J trimming: 7 bases; junction bases outside the gene matches: 5.